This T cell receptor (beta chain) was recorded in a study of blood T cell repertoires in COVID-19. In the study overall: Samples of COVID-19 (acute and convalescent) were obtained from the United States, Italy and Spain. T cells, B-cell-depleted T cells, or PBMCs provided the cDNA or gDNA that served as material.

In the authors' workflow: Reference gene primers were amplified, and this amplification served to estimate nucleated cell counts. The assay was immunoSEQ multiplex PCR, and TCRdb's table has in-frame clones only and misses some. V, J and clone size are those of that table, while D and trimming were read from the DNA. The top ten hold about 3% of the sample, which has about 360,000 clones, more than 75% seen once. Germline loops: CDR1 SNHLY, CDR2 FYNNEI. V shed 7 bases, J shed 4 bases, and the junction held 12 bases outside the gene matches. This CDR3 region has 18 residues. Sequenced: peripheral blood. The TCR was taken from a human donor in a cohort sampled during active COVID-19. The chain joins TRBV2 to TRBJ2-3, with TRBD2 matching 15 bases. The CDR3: CASTPRTSGGAVADTQYF. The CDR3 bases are TGTGCCAGCACCCCTCGGACTAGCGGGGGGGCCGTCGCAGATACGCAGTATTTT. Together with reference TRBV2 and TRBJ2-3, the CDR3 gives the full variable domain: EPEVTQTPSHQVTQMGQEVILRCVPISNHLYFYWYRQILGQKVEFLVSFYNNEISEKSEIFDDQFSVERPDGSNFTLKIRSTKLEDSAMYFCASTPRTSGGAVADTQYFGPGTRLTVL.